Listed below are T cell receptor beta chains from one sample, sequenced in a study of cytomegalovirus exposure and HLA in healthy donors. Produced via immunoSEQ multiplex PCR; TCRdb's table is partial and in-frame only. The table includes tens of thousands of clones, over 75% detected once. The material sequenced was PBMCs. The receptors here all came from a woman under 40 in good health and CMV-seronegative. CDR3s include the opening cysteine and the closing phenylalanine or tryptophan. The order of the fields is V gene, clone size, J gene, D gene, CDR3 DNA, CDR3 protein. A D gene is named only where the DNA matches it firmly. Clone size appears in some rows only: once, few, many, or a class for an expanded clone.

TRBV9	-	TRBJ1-3	-	TGTGCCAGCAGGAGTGCGGGAAACACCATATATTTT	CASRSAGNTIYF
TRBV7-2	few	TRBJ1-1	-	TGTGCCAGCAGCTTATACGGGACTGAAGCTTTCTTT	CASSLYGTEAFF
TRBV5-1	-	TRBJ1-5	-	TGCGCCAGCAGCCCTGGAGGGCAGCGGAATCAGCCCCAGCATTTT	CASSPGGQRNQPQHF
TRBV10-2	-	TRBJ1-1	-	TGCGCCAGCAGTGAGGAGGGACTACGGCGGGTGAACACTGAAGCTTTCTTT	CASSEEGLRRVNTEAFF
TRBV4-1	-	TRBJ2-3	TRBD2	TGCGCCAGCAGCCAAGTGGGACTAGCGGGAGGCCCTAGCACAGATACGCAGTATTTT	CASSQVGLAGGPSTDTQYF
TRBV2	-	TRBJ1-5	-	TGTGCCAGCAGTGAAAGGGGTTGGAATCAGCCCCAGCATTTT	CASSERGWNQPQHF
TRBV10-2	-	TRBJ2-1	TRBD2	TGCGCCAGCACAGGACTAGACAATGAGCAGTTCTTC	CASTGLDNEQFF
TRBV29-1	-	TRBJ2-3	-	TGCAGCGCCCCGGGCCCCGCGGGGTTGAATACGCAGTATTTT	CSAPGPAGLNTQYF
TRBV2	-	TRBJ1-1	-	TGTGCCAGCATTACAGAGCGGCCCCAGAACACTGAAGCTTTCTTT	CASITERPQNTEAFF
TRBV29-1	-	TRBJ2-7	TRBD2	TGCAGCGTTGCACCTCTGGGACTAGCGGGAGACCTCTCCTACGAGCAGTACTTC	CSVAPLGLAGDLSYEQYF
TRBV18	-	TRBJ2-7	TRBD2	TGTGCCAGCTCACCCCAAACTAGCGGGAGTAACGAGCAGTACTTC	CASSPQTSGSNEQYF
TRBV27	-	TRBJ1-2	-	TGTGCCAGCAGTTTAGGACAGAGCTATGGCTACACCTTC	CASSLGQSYGYTF
TRBV21-1	-	TRBJ2-7	-	TGTGCCAGCAGCACCGGAGCGGGGGGCCCTAGCTTC	CASSTGAGGPSF
TRBV19	-	TRBJ2-5	TRBD2	TGTGCCACCCGTAGGGTAGCGGGTAACTCATGGGAGACCCAGTACTTC	CATRRVAGNSWETQYF
TRBV11-2	-	TRBJ1-2	-	TGTGCCAGCAGCCTGATAGGGAGCGGCTACACCTTC	CASSLIGSGYTF
TRBV6-5	-	TRBJ2-1	TRBD2	TGTGCCAGCACCCAGACTAGCGCCTACAATGAGCAGTTCTTC	CASTQTSAYNEQFF
TRBV5-4	-	TRBJ2-7	-	TGTGCCAGCAGCTCACCCGGACTGTACACCTACGAGCAGTACTTC	CASSSPGLYTYEQYF
TRBV6-1	few	TRBJ1-1	TRBD1	TGTGCCAGCAGTGATGACAGGGCCGTCACTGAAGCTTTCTTT	CASSDDRAVTEAFF
TRBV10-3	-	TRBJ1-1	TRBD1	TGTGCCATCGGACAGGACCCTGAAGCTTTCTTT	CAIGQDPEAFF
TRBV6-5	-	TRBJ1-5	TRBD1	TGTGCCAGCAGTTCTGGACAGGGGCTGCAGCAGCCCCAGCATTTT	CASSSGQGLQQPQHF
TRBV5-4	once	TRBJ1-1	-	TGTGCCAGCAGCTTGAACGGACACTTCCAACGAGCTTTCTTT	CASSLNGHFQRAFF
TRBV7-2	-	TRBJ2-5	-	TGTGCCAGCAGTCAAGGGGGAGAGACCCAGTACTTC	CASSQGGETQYF
TRBV28	-	TRBJ1-2	-	TGTGCCAGCAGGCCCCGGCTAGAGGGCTACACCTTC	CASRPRLEGYTF
TRBV25-1	-	TRBJ1-1	-	TGTGCCAGCAGTGAATTCGACGGGGGCACTGAAGCTTTCTTT	CASSEFDGGTEAFF
TRBV4-1	once	TRBJ2-3	-	TGCGCCAGCAGCCAAGAGTACAGGGTGGTAGATACGCAGTATTTT	CASSQEYRVVDTQYF
TRBV30	-	TRBJ2-3	TRBD1	TGTGCCTGGATCAGGGGGTCTGGGCAGTATTTT	CAWIRGSGQYF
TRBV6-6	-	TRBJ2-7	TRBD1	TGTGCCAGCAGTTACCAGGGGGCGGGCTACGAGCAGTACTTC	CASSYQGAGYEQYF
TRBV28	-	TRBJ1-5	TRBD1	TGTGCCAGCAGTTCTACCGGGACAGGGGTTCAGCCCCAGCATTTT	CASSSTGTGVQPQHF
TRBV13	-	TRBJ2-1	TRBD2	TGTGCCAGCAGCTTAATCGCGGGAGTCGGCAATGAGCAGTTCTTC	CASSLIAGVGNEQFF
TRBV19	-	TRBJ2-5	-	TGTGCCAGTAGTATACGGGCTGGGGGGATAGGAGAGACCCAGTACTTC	CASSIRAGGIGETQYF
TRBV30	-	TRBJ2-2	TRBD1	TGTGCCTGCTCCGGGACAGGGTACACCGGGGAGCTGTTTTTT	CACSGTGYTGELFF
TRBV7-2	few	TRBJ2-7	TRBD2	TGTGCCAGCACCCTTGCGTCCGGGACTAGCCGCTACGAGCAGTACTTC	CASTLASGTSRYEQYF
TRBV27	-	TRBJ2-1	TRBD2	TGTGCCAGCAGCCTCATAAACTCGGGACTATTCAATGAGCAGTTCTTC	CASSLINSGLFNEQFF
TRBV5-1	-	TRBJ2-3	TRBD2	TGCGCCAGCAGCTTGGCGCTAGCGGGCTTCACAGATACGCAGTATTTT	CASSLALAGFTDTQYF
TRBV6-5	-	TRBJ1-1	-	TGTGCCAGCAAGGACAGTATGAACACTGAAGCTTTCTTT	CASKDSMNTEAFF
TRBV5-4	-	TRBJ1-1	-	TGTGCCAGCAGCTTGGAAGCAGGGGACCGGAACACTGAAGCTTTCTTT	CASSLEAGDRNTEAFF